The sequence of this T cell receptor (beta chain) was determined in a study of OX40 agonist ivuxolimab in advanced cancers. Looking at the study overall: Patients' therapy was ivuxolimab, an antibody that acts as an agonist of OX40 (CD134). Findings and limits, study-wide: By week 6 at 0.1 to 3.0 mg/kg, blood CD4+ and CD8+ T cells had expanded clonally.

Germline V gene data show CDR1 as SGHNT and CDR2 as YYREEE (reference sequence). Trimming removed 0 bases at V and 2 bases at J, with 8 bases between. CDR3 length equals 14 residues. Clones were sequenced by immunoSEQ multiplex PCR, and TCRdb holds only the in-frame ones, with some missing. The data contain under 65,000 clones, about 86% of them seen just once; the ten biggest clones take up less than 2.5%. For this clone: As yet, its antigen is unknown.

V is TRBV5-4 and J is TRBJ2-5, with D possibly TRBD2 on 5 matching bases. Sequenced here: CD4+ or CD8+ T cells sorted from blood, sampled in a trial of the OX40 agonist ivuxolimab. The receptor was isolated from an adult with an advanced solid tumor such as melanoma, head and neck, liver or kidney cancer. This chain's CDR3 is CASSLGTSQETQYF. Written as DNA, the CDR3 is TGTGCCAGCAGCTTGGGGACTTCGCAAGAGACCCAGTACTTC.